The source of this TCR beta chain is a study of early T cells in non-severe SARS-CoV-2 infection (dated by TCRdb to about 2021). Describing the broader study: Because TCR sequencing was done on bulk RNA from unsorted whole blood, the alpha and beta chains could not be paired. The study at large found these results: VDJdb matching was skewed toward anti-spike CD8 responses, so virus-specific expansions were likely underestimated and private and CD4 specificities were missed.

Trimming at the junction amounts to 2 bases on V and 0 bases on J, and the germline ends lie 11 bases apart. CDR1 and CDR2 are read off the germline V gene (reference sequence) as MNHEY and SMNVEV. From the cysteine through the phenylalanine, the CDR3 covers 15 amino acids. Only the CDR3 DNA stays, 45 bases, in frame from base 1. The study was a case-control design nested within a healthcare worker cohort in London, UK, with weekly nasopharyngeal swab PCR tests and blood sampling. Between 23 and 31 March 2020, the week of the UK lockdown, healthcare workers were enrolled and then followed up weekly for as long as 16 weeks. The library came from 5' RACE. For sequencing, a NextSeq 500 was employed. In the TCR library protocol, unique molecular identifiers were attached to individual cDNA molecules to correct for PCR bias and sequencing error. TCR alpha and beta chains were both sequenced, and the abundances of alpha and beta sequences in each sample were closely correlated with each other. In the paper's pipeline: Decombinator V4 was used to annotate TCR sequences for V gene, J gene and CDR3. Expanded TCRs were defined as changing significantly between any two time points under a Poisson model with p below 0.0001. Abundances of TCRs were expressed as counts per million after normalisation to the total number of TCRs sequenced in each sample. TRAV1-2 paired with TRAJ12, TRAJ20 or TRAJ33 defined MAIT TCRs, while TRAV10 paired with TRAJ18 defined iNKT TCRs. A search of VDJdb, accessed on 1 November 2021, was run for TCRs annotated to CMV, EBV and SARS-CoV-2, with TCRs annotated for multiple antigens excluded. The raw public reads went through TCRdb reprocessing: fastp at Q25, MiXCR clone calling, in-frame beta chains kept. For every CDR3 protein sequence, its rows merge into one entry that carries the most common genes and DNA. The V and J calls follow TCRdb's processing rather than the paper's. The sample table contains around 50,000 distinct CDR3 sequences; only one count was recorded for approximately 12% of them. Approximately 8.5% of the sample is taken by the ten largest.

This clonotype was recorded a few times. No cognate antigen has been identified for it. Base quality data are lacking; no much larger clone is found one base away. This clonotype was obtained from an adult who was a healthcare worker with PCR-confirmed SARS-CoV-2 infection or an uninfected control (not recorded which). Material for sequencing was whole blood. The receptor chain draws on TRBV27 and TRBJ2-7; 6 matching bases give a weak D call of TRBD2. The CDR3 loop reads CASSLRDGSSYEQYF. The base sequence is TGTGCCAGCAGTTTACGGGACGGGAGCTCCTACGAGCAGTACTTC.